The sequence of this T cell receptor beta chain was determined in a study of molecular identifiers for immune sequencing clone quantification. Study-wide findings and caveats: For effector cells, clones above 20 RNA copies held over 99% of molecules; for naive cells, under 1%.

This clonotype was detected many times. What it binds is not known. TCRdb re-called the PCR reads through MiXCR, storing one row per CDR3 protein. The sample has 600,000 to 650,000 distinct CDR3 sequences, roughly 21% seen once. In germline, CDR1 is SGHDT, CDR2 YYEEEE. Trimming took 0 bases from V and 9 from J; bases not matched to a gene: 5. This CDR3 comprises 13 residues. The chain combines TRBV5-6 with TRBJ1-1, with TRBD1 matching over 7 bases. The sequenced sample was naive CD8+ T cells from blood, with Jurkat cell RNA spiked in. Subset described: FACS-sorted CD8+CD4-CCR7+CD45RA+ naive T cells. The receptor was isolated from a human donor in good health. Some libraries in this study had Jurkat cell RNA spiked in. The CDR3 protein is CASSLGQGTQAFF. In DNA, the CDR3 is TGTGCCAGCAGCTTGGGACAGGGCACCCAAGCTTTCTTT.